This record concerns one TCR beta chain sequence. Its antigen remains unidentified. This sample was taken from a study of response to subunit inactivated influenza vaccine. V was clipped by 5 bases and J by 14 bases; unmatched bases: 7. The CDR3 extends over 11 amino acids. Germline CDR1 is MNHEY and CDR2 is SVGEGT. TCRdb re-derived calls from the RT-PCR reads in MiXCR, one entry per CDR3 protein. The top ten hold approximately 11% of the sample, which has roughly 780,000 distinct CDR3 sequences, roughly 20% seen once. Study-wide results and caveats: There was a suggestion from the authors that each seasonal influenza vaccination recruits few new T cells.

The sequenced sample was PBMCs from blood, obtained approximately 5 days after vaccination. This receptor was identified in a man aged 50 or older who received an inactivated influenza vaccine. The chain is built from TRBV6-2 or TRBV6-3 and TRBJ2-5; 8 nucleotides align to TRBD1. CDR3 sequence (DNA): TGTGCCAGCAGTCCTGGGACAGGTCCATACTTC. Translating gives CASSPGTGPYF.